The next 14 T cell receptor beta chains were all read from a single sample in a study of human thymus T cells (dated by TCRdb to 2018 to 2021). The thymus tissue came from surgical resects taken out during corrective cardiac surgery. The method behind the library was the immunoSEQ multiplex PCR assay. What TCRdb holds here is the immuneACCESS table cut down to in-frame rearrangements. Part of the clones is not present; checked against another copy, under half of the missing clones reflect an unresolved V gene, and the others are unexplained. This sample lists more than 70,000 clones; just over 95% were detected once. The ten top clones hold under 0.035% of the sample. Material for sequencing was thymus tissue. All receptors come from a boy under two years old with a congenital heart defect but otherwise immunologically healthy.

V is TRBV19 and J is TRBJ1-2, with TRBD1 matching 7 bases. Germline V gene sequence: CDR1 LNHDA, CDR2 SQIVND (reference sequence). CDR3 length: 15 residues. V was pared by 3 bases and J by 1 base, with 5 bases of the junction left unmatched. The CDR3 region is CASSILGQLNYGYTF. As DNA, the CDR3 is TGTGCCAGTAGTATTTTGGGACAGCTTAACTATGGCTACACCTTC.

The chain carries TRBV5-1 and TRBJ2-7; TRBD2 aligns across 11 bases. Trimming cost V 4 bases and J 6 bases; bases outside gene matches: 9. Germline V gene data show CDR1 as SGHRS and CDR2 as YFSETQ. This CDR3 is built from 15 residues. As DNA, the CDR3 is TGCGCCAGCAGCACAAATAGCGGGAGGGGATGCGAGCAGTACTTC. Amino acids: CASSTNSGRGCEQYF.

This clone appeared a single time. This chain links TRBV7-2 with TRBJ2-7; D is unclear. The CDR3 has 18 residues. Trimming removed 0 bases from V and 0 bases from J, with 18 bases in between. Germline CDR1 is SGHTA and CDR2 is FQGNSA. CDR3 protein: CASSLASGQTLLSYEQYF. CDR3 coding DNA: TGTGCCAGCAGCTTAGCCTCCGGGCAGACTCTACTCTCCTACGAGCAGTACTTC.

The rearrangement links TRBV5-1 to TRBJ2-7, with no clear D. V dropped 2 bases and J dropped 5 bases, with 5 bases sitting between them. The germline gives CDR1 SGHRS, CDR2 YFSETQ. The CDR3 has 11 residues. CDR3 sequence: CASSFGNEQYF. The CDR3, as DNA: TGCGCCAGCAGCTTTGGTAACGAGCAGTACTTC.

The V call is TRBV7-2, the J call TRBJ2-3; D is undetermined. CDR1 and CDR2 from the germline V gene are SGHTA and FQGNSA. This CDR3 is built from 13 residues. The V and J ends lost 5 bases and 4 bases respectively, with 10 bases between them. DNA for the CDR3: TGTGCCAGCAGCCAAACGTTCTCAGATACGCAGTATTTT. This sequence encodes CASSQTFSDTQYF.

This sequence joins TRBV25-1 and TRBJ2-1; no reliable D call. V was cut by 1 base and J by 0 bases, with 10 bases left in between. Germline CDR1 MGHDK, CDR2 SYGVNS. The CDR3 length is 16 residues. The chain's CDR3 is CASSELWASSYNEQFF. In DNA form, the CDR3 reads TGTGCCAGCAGTGAATTATGGGCCAGCTCCTACAATGAGCAGTTCTTC.

This chain uses TRBV11-3 with TRBJ2-7; 12 nucleotides agree with TRBD2. This CDR3 is built from 15 residues. V shed 4 bases and J 3 bases; nucleotides not matched to a gene: 4. Germline-derived CDR1 and CDR2 are SGHNT and YENEEA. This CDR3 is CASSSLAGGIYEQYF. DNA of the CDR3: TGTGCCAGCAGCTCCCTAGCGGGGGGGATCTACGAGCAGTACTTC.

The rearrangement links TRBV10-3 to TRBJ2-1, with TRBD2 matching over 9 bases. The germline V gene encodes CDR1 ENHRY and CDR2 SYGVKD. This CDR3 contains 15 residues. J gave up 8 bases and V 3 bases, and 8 bases lay outside the gene matches. CDR3 sequence (DNA): TGTGCCATCAGTGAATGCGGGGGGGCGGGCGATGAGCAGTTCTTC. Protein product: CAISECGGAGDEQFF.

The chain uses TRBV5-6 and TRBJ2-3; 11 bases match TRBD2. This CDR3 spans 19 amino acids. The V segment lost 1 base and the J segment 4 bases; nucleotides outside the gene matches: 14. From germline, CDR1 is SGHDT and CDR2 YYEEEE. The CDR3 sequence: CASSLREAVTSGSPDTQYF. The CDR3, as DNA: TGTGCCAGCAGCTTGAGGGAGGCGGTAACTAGCGGGAGTCCAGATACGCAGTATTTT.

This clone was picked up one time. The chain links TRBV7-3 to TRBJ2-1; D unresolved. V lost 4 bases and J lost 4, with 8 bases in between. This CDR3 has 13 amino acids. Germline CDR1 is SGHTA and CDR2 is FQGTGA. The CDR3 loop is CASSSSHYNEQFF. The CDR3 DNA sequence: TGTGCCAGCAGCTCGTCACATTACAATGAGCAGTTCTTC.

The chain couples TRBV19 to TRBJ2-1, with D possibly matching TRBD2 (5 bases). CDR1 is LNHDA, CDR2 SQIVND, per germline (reference sequence). Trimming cost V 8 bases and J 3 bases, with 32 bases left between them. The CDR3 contains 20 residues. The CDR3 nucleotides are TGTGCCAGTCGTTCCCCGGGTCGAGCAGGCGGACTGATCGACTACAATGAGCAGTTCTTC. This codes for CASRSPGRAGGLIDYNEQFF.

The chain employs TRBV7-9 and TRBJ2-5; TRBD1 aligns across 12 bases. V lost 11 bases to trimming and J lost 0 bases; unmatched junction nucleotides: 13. CDR3 size: 17 residues. The germline CDR1 and CDR2 sequences are SEHNR and FQNEAQ (reference sequence). The CDR3 loop reads CAGGDRGRPMYQETQYF. CDR3 nucleotides: TGTGCCGGAGGGGACAGGGGGCGCCCCATGTACCAAGAGACCCAGTACTTC.

This sequence joins TRBV2 and TRBJ1-2, with D possibly TRBD1 on 6 matching bases. Germline CDR1 SNHLY, CDR2 FYNNEI. With 8 bases removed from V and 0 bases from J, the gap between germline ends came to 10 bases. The CDR3 loop spans 13 amino acids. The CDR3, as DNA: TGTGCCAGCCGGGGGCTAACTAACTATGGCTACACCTTC. Translating gives CASRGLTNYGYTF.

This clone has just one count. This chain uses TRBV27 with TRBJ1-5; tentative D call: TRBD1 (6 bases). V lost 8 bases, J lost 0 bases, and 14 bases lay in between. This CDR3 has 15 residues. Germline V gene lookup returns CDR1 MNHEY and CDR2 SMNVEV (reference sequence). The CDR3 loop is CASPQQGNSNQPQHF. The CDR3 DNA sequence: TGTGCCAGCCCACAACAGGGAAATAGCAATCAGCCCCAGCATTTT.